These 8 T cell receptor beta chains came from one sample sequenced in a study of cytomegalovirus exposure and HLA in healthy donors. The PCR used 60 Vbeta and 13 Jbeta primers. Profiled with immunoSEQ multiplex PCR; TCRdb holds only in-frame clones, not every one. The table includes more than 85,000 clones, approximately 86% detected once. Sequenced sample: PBMCs. Receptors were obtained from a man aged 35-49 years in good health and CMV-seronegative.

CDR3 amino acids: CASSSLDRADTEAFF. For the CDR3, the DNA is TGTGCCAGCAGCTCCCTCGACAGGGCGGACACTGAAGCTTTCTTT. The chain has TRBV7-8 and TRBJ1-1; 7 bases match TRBD1. The V segment lost 4 bases and the J segment 3 bases; nucleotides outside the gene matches: 8. This CDR3 is built from 15 residues. Germline lookup yields CDR1 SGHVS and CDR2 FQNEAQ.

The gene calls are TRBV4-1 and TRBJ2-5; 9 nucleotides line up with TRBD1. The DNA end is a closer match to TRBJ2-7, so the J assignment may be wrong. The CDR3 has 15 residues. Germline loops: CDR1 MGHRA, CDR2 YSYEKL. The DNA of the CDR3 is TGCGCCAGCAGCCAAACCGGGACAGGGAACTACGAGCAGTACTTC. Protein: CASSQTGTGNYEQYF.

The V gene is TRBV27, the J gene TRBJ2-1; D possibly corresponds to TRBD2 (6 bases). CDR1 is MNHEY and CDR2 is SMNVEV in the germline V gene (reference sequence). CDR3 length equals 13 residues. V was shortened by 1 base and J by 16 bases, with 17 bases between the two germline ends. The CDR3 coding sequence is TGTGCCAGCAGTTTATTGGGGGGACTTCAATCCTTCTTC. Translating it yields CASSLLGGLQSFF.

This chain connects TRBV28 to TRBJ1-5; TRBD1 agrees at 8 bases. Germline CDR1 and CDR2: MDHEN and SYDVKM. CDR3 size: 15 residues. Trimming cost V 3 bases and J 5 bases; bases outside gene matches: 6. The CDR3 reads CASSLPDRVYQPQHF. The DNA for the CDR3 is TGTGCCAGCAGTTTGCCGGACAGGGTTTATCAGCCCCAGCATTTT. The full variable domain, rest sourced from reference TRBV28 and TRBJ1-5, is DVKVTQSSRYLVKRTGEKVFLECVQDMDHENMFWYRQDPGLGLRLIYFSYDVKMKEKGDIPEGYSVSREKKERFSLILESASTNQTSMYLCASSLPDRVYQPQHFGDGTRLSIL.

The rearrangement links TRBV9 to TRBJ2-1, with a possible D match to TRBD1 (5 bases). The CDR3 extends over 14 amino acids. Germline loops: CDR1 SGDLS, CDR2 YYNGEE. With 5 bases removed from V and 5 bases from J, the gap between germline ends came to 14 bases. CDR3 loop: CASSGGPGNNEQFF. The CDR3 DNA reads TGTGCCAGCAGTGGCGGACCAGGGAACAATGAGCAGTTCTTC.

This clone was recorded once. V gene TRBV9 combines with J gene TRBJ2-5; D unclear. Germline V gene sequence: CDR1 SGDLS, CDR2 YYNGEE. The V end was cut by 3 bases, the J end by 1 base, with 7 bases between. The CDR3 totals 13 residues. CDR3 nucleotide sequence: TGTGCCAGCAGCGACCTACGCCAAGAGACCCAGTACTTC. It translates to CASSDLRQETQYF. The variable domain in full, completed from reference TRBV9 and TRBJ2-5, reads DSGVTQTPKHLITATGQRVTLRCSPRSGDLSVYWYQQSLDQGLQFLIQYYNGEERAKGNILERFSAQQFPDLHSELNLSSLELGDSALYFCASSDLRQETQYFGPGTRLLVL.

V and J are TRBV14 and TRBJ2-2; unclear D gene. V was shortened by 2 bases and J by 5 bases, with 9 bases between the two germline ends. The CDR3 runs 14 residues. CDR1 and CDR2 (germline): SGHDN, FVKESK. In nucleotides, the CDR3 is TGTGCCAGCAGCCAAACCCCTACTACCGGGGAGCTGTTTTTT. Protein: CASSQTPTTGELFF.

The rearrangement uses TRBV30 and TRBJ1-3; unclear D gene. Looked up from germline, CDR1 is GTSNPN and CDR2 is SVGIG (reference sequence). V gave up 0 bases and J gave up 3 bases, with 6 bases separating them. The CDR3 is 13 residues long. The CDR3, as DNA: TGTGCCTGGAGTGTACCCGGTGGAAACACCATATATTTT. Residues: CAWSVPGGNTIYF.